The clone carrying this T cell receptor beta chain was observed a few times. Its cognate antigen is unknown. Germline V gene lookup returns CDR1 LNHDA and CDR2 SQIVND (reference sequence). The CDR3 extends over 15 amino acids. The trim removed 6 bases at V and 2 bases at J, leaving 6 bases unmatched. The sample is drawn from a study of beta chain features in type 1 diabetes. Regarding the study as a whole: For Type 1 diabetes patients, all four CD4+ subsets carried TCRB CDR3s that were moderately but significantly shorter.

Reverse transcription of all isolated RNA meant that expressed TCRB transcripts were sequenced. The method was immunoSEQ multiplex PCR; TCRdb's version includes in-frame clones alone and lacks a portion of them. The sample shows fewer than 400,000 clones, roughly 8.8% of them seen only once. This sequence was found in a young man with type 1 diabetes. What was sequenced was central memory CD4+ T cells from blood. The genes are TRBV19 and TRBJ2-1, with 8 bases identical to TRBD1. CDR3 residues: CASREGQGPYNEQFF. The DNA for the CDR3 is TGTGCCAGTAGGGAAGGACAGGGTCCCTACAATGAGCAGTTCTTC.